The present T cell receptor (beta chain) was sequenced within a study of neoadjuvant anti-PD-1 for oral cavity cancer. Study as a whole: Non-progressing patients received a fourth nivolumab dose near day 43, then surgery on days 50-56. Whole-study results and caveats: Higher pretreatment blood Treg/Th17 ratios correlated with higher pretreatment blood and lower post-treatment tumor TCRbeta clonality.

In regard to this clone: What it binds is unknown.

Patients had newly diagnosed, untreated stage II-IVA oral cavity squamous cell carcinoma. Sequencing used immunoSEQ multiplex PCR; TCRdb keeps in-frame clones, though not all of them. The table records some 6,600 clones, nearly 45% of them present only once. This receptor was taken from a person between 40 and 79 years old with oral cavity squamous cell carcinoma. The sample here was tumor tissue, taken before nivolumab (anti-PD-1) treatment.

The CDR3, as DNA: TGTGCCAGCAGCCCCCGGGACAGGTCCTACGAGCAGTACTTC. Amino acid sequence: CASSPRDRSYEQYF. V gene TRBV21-1 combines with J gene TRBJ2-7; the tabulated D call, TRBD1, remains unverified against the DNA. TRBV21-1 is shown as a pseudogene. The length of the CDR3 is 14 residues.